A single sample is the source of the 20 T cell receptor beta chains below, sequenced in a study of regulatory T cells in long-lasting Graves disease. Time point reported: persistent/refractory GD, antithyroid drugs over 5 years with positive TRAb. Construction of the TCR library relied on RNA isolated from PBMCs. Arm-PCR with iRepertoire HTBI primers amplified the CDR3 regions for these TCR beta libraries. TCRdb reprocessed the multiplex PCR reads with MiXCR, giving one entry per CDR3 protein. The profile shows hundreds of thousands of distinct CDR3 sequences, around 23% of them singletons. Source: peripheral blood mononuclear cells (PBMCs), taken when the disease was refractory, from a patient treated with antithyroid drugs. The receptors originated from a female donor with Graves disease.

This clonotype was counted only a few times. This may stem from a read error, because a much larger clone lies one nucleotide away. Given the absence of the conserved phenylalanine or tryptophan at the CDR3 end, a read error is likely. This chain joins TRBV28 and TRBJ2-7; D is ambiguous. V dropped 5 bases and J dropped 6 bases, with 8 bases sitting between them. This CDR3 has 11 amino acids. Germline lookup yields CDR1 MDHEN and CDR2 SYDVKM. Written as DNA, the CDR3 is TGTGCCAGCAGTACAATACTCGAGCAGTACCTC. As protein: CASSTILEQYL.

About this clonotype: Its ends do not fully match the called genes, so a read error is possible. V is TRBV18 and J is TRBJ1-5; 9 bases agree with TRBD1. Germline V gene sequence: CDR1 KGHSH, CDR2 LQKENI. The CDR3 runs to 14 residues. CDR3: CASSPRGQGFPQHF. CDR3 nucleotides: TGTGCCAGCTCACCCCGAGGACAGGGGTTCCCCCAGCACTTT.

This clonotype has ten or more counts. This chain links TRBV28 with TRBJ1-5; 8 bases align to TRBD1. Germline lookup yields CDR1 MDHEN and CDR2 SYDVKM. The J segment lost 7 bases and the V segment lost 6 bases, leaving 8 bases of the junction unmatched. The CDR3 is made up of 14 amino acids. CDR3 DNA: TGTGCCAGCAGCTCCGACAGGGGACGGCAGCCCCAGCATTTT. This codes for CASSSDRGRQPQHF.

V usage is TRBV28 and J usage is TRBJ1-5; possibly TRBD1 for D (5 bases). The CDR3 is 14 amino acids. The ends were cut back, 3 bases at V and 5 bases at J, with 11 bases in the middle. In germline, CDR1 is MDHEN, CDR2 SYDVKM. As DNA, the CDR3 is TGTGCCAGCAGTTTCGGCAGGGCTCATCAGCCCCAGCATTTT. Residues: CASSFGRAHQPQHF.

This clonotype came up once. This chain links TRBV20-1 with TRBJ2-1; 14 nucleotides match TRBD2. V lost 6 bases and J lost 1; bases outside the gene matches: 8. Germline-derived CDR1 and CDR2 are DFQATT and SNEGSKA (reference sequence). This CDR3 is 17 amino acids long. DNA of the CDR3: TGCAGTGCCTTCGGACTAGCGGGAGGCGCGTCCTACAATGAGCAGTTCTTC. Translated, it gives CSAFGLAGGASYNEQFF.

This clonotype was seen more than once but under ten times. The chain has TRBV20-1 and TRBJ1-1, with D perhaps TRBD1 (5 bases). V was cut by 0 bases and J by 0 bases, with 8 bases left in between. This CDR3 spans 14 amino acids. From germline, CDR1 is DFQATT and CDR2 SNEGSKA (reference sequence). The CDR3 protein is CSARDWGMNTEAFF. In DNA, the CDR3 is TGCAGTGCTAGAGATTGGGGGATGAACACTGAAGCTTTCTTT.

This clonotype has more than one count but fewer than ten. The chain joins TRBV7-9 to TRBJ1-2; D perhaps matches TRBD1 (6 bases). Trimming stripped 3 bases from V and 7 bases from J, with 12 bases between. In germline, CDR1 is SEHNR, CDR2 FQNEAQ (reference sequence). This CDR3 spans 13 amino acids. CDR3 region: CASSFPGDTGYTF. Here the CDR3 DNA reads TGTGCCAGCAGCTTCCCCGGGGACACTGGCTACACCTTC.

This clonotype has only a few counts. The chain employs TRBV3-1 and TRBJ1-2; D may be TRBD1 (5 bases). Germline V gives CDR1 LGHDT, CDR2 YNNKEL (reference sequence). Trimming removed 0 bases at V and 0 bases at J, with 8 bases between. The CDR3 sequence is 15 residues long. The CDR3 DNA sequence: TGTGCCAGCAGCCAAGATGGGGGGGCTAACTATGGCTACACCTTC. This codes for CASSQDGGANYGYTF.

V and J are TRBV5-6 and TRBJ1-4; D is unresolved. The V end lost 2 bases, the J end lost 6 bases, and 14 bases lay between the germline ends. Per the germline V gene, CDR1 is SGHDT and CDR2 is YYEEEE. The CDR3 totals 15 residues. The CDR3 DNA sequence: TGTGCCAGCAGCTTTATGGGCGGCGCCTATGAAAAACTGTTTTTT. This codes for CASSFMGGAYEKLFF.

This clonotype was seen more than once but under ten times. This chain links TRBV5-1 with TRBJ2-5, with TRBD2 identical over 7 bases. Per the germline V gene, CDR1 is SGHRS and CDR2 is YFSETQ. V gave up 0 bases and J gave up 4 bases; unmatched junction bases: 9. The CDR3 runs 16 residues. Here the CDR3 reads CASSLEVAGGRETQYF. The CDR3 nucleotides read TGCGCCAGCAGCTTGGAAGTAGCGGGTGGTAGAGAGACCCAGTACTTC.

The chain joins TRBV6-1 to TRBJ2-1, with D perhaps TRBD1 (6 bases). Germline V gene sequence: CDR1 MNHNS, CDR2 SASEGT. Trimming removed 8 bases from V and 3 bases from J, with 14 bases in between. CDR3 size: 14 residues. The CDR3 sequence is CASSLRDNYNEQFF. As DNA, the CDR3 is TGTGCCAGCTCCCTACGGGACAACTACAATGAGCAGTTCTTC.

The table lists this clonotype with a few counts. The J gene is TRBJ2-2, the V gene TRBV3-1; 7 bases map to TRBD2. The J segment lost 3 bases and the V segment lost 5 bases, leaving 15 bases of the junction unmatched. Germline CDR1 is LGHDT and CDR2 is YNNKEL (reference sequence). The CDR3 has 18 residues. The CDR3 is CASSSNSGTGGDTGELFF. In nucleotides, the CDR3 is TGTGCCAGCAGCTCGAATTCCGGGACGGGAGGCGACACCGGGGAGCTGTTTTTT.

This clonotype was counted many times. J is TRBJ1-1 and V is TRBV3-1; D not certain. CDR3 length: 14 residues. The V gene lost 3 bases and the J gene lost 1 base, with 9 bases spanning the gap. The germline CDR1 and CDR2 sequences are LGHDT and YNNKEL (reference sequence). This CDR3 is CASSQRLTNTEAFF. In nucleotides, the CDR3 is TGTGCCAGCAGCCAGAGGCTTACGAACACTGAAGCTTTCTTT.

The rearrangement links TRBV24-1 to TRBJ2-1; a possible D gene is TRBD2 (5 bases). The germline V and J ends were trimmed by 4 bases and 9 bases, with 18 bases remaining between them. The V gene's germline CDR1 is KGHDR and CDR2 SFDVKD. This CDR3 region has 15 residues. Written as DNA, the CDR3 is TGTGCCACCAGTGACCCCGCCACTGGCGGGCTTGAGCAGTTCTTC. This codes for CATSDPATGGLEQFF.

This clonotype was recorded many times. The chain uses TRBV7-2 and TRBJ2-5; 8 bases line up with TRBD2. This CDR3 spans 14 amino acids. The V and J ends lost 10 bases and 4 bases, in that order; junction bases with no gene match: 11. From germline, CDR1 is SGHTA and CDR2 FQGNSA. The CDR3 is CATASGGSAETQYF. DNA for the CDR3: TGTGCCACCGCCTCGGGAGGGAGTGCAGAGACCCAGTACTTC.

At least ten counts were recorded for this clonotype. The CDR3: CASYPSGRAVTGELFF. The CDR3 coding sequence is TGTGCCAGCTATCCTAGCGGGAGGGCCGTCACCGGGGAGCTGTTTTTT. V usage is TRBV2 and J usage is TRBJ2-2; 12 bases map to TRBD2. The length of the CDR3 is 16 residues. Germline assignment: CDR1 SNHLY and CDR2 FYNNEI. Unmatched junction bases numbered 8, after V lost 8 bases and J lost 4 bases. Using reference TRBV2 and TRBJ2-2 for the parts outside the CDR3, the full variable domain is EPEVTQTPSHQVTQMGQEVILRCVPISNHLYFYWYRQILGQKVEFLVSFYNNEISEKSEIFDDQFSVERPDGSNFTLKIRSTKLEDSAMYFCASYPSGRAVTGELFFGEGSRLTVL.

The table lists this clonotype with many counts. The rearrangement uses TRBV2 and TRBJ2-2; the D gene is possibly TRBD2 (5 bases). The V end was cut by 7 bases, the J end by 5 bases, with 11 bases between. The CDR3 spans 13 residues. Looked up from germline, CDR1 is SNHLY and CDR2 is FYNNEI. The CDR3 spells CASTGSGTGELFF. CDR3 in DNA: TGTGCCAGCACTGGAAGCGGTACCGGGGAGCTGTTTTTT.

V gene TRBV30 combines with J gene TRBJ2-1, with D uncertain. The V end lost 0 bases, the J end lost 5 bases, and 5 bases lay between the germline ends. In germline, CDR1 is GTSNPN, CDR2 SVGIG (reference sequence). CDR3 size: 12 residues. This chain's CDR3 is CAWSVAHNEQFF. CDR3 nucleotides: TGTGCCTGGAGTGTGGCTCACAATGAGCAGTTCTTC.

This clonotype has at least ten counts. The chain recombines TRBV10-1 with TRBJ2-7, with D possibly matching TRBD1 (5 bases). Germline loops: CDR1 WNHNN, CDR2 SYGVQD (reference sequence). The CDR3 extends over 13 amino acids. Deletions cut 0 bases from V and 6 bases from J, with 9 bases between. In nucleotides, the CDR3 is TGCGCCAGCAGTGAGTCGATTGGGGCCGAGCAGTACTTC. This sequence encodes CASSESIGAEQYF.

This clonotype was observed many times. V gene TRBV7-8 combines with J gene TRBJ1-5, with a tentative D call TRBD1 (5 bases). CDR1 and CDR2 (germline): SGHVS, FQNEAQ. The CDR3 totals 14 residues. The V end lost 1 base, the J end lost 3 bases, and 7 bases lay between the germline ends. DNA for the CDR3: TGTGCCAGCAGCTTAGGGGGCCACAATCAGCCCCAGCATTTT. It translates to CASSLGGHNQPQHF.